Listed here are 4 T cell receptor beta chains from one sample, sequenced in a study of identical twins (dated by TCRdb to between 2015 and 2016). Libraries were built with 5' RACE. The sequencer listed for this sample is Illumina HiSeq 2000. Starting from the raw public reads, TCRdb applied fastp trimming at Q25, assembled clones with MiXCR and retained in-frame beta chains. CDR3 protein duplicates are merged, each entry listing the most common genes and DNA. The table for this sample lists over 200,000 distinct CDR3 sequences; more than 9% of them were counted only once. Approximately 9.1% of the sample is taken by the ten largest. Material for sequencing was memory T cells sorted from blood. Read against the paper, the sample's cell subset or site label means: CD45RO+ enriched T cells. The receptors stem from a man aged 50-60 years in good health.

In DNA form, the CDR3 reads TGTGCCAGCAGCCCGAAAGGGTTCTTGAACACTGAAGCTTTCTTT. Encoded protein: CASSPKGFLNTEAFF. The rearrangement links TRBV5-5 to TRBJ1-1, with D hard to call. Trimming pared 4 bases from V and 0 bases from J, leaving 13 bases between. The CDR3 extends over 15 amino acids. CDR1 SGHKS and CDR2 YYEKEE come from the germline V gene (reference sequence).

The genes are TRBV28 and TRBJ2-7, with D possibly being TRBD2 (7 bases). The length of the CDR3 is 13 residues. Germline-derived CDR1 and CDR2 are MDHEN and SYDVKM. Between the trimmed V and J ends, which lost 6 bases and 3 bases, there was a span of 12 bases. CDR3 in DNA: TGTGCCAGCAGCATGGGAGGGGGCTACGAGCAGTACTTC. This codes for CASSMGGGYEQYF.

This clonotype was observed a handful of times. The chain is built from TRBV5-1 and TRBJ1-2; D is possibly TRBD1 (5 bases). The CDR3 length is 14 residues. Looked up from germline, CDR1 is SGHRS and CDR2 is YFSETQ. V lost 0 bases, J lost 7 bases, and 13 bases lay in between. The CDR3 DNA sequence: TGCGCCAGCAGCTTGGATAGGCCCGGGGGTGGCTACACCTTC. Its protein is CASSLDRPGGGYTF.

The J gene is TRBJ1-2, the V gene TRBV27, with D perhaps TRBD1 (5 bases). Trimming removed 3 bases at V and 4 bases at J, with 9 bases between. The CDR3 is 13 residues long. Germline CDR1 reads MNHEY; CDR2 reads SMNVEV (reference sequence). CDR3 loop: CASSLEGFYGYTF. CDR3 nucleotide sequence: TGTGCCAGCAGTTTGGAGGGGTTCTATGGCTACACCTTC.